This T cell receptor (beta chain) was retrieved from a study of technical replicates of blood from a handful of donors. Losses at the gene ends were 4 bases for V and 5 bases for J; bases not matched to a gene: 7. The CDR3 runs to 16 residues. The germline gives CDR1 SGHRS, CDR2 YFSETQ. The method was immunoSEQ multiplex PCR; TCRdb's version includes in-frame clones alone and lacks a portion of them. The repertoire holds about 100,000 clones, with roughly 96% as singletons. The specimen sequenced was T cells isolated from PBMCs. The clonotype comes from a human donor in good health. This chain links TRBV5-1 with TRBJ2-1; TRBD1 matches 12 bases. CDR3 nucleotides: TGCGCCAGCAGCCTTGATTGGGACAGGGGGCACAATGAGCAGTTCTTC. Its translation: CASSLDWDRGHNEQFF.